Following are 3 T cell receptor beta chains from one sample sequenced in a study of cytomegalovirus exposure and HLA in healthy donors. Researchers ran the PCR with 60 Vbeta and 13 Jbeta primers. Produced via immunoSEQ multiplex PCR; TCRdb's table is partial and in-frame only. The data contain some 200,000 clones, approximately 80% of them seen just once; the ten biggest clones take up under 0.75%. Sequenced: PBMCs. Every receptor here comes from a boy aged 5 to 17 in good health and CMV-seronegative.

The CDR3 sequence is CASSVTGGETQYF. The CDR3 bases are TGTGCCAGCAGCGTCACAGGGGGGGAGACCCAGTACTTC. The V call is TRBV7-3, the J call TRBJ2-5, with 8 bases fitting TRBD1. J was trimmed by 5 bases and V by 5 bases; bases with no gene match: 4. Germline CDR1 and CDR2: SGHTA and FQGTGA. The CDR3 is 13 residues long.

This CDR3 reads CASSSLWEGEETQYF. CDR3 sequence (DNA): TGTGCCAGCAGCAGCTTATGGGAGGGAGAAGAGACCCAGTACTTC. The chain carries TRBV11-3 and TRBJ2-5; 7 nucleotides agree with TRBD2. J was trimmed by 3 bases and V by 5 bases; bases with no gene match: 9. The CDR3 length is 15 residues. Germline V gene data show CDR1 as SGHNT and CDR2 as YENEEA.

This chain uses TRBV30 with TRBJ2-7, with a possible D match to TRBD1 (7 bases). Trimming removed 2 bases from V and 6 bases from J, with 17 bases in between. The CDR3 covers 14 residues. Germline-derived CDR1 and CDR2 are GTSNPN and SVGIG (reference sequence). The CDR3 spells CAWSLQGGLGEQYF. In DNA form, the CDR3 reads TGTGCCTGGAGTCTCCAGGGGGGATTAGGCGAGCAGTACTTC.